This T cell receptor beta chain originates from a study of T cell responses to AZD1222 COVID-19 vaccine. Findings of the study overall: Spike regions recognized by vaccine-associated CD4 TCRs spanned the protein, led by 160-218 and 743-854. Two AZD1222 doses significantly raised spike-specific TCR breadth and depth over controls.

Notes on this clone: No antigen is known for it.

The protocol was immunoSEQ multiplex PCR, while the TCRdb copy is restricted to in-frame clones and leaves out a portion. Of some 30,000 clones listed, approximately 90% are singletons. This CDR3 is 13 amino acids long. CDR1 LNHDA and CDR2 SQIVND come from the germline V gene (reference sequence). V was clipped by 7 bases and J by 5 bases, with 14 bases between them. The material sequenced was peripheral blood, taken on day 0 of AZD1222 vaccination. This TCR derives from an adult in good health. The J gene is TRBJ1-2, the V gene TRBV19; the D is unclear. The CDR3 nucleotides are TGTGCCAGTACAGGCTCCTTTATGTATGGCTACACCTTC. Translated: CASTGSFMYGYTF.